These 5 T cell receptor beta chains were sequenced from one sample in a study of cytomegalovirus exposure and HLA in healthy donors. Amplification used 60 Vbeta primers and 13 Jbeta primers. Repertoires were generated with immunoSEQ multiplex PCR, while TCRdb's copy carries only in-frame clones and drops some. The sample contains approximately 150,000 clones, around 83% of which appear only once. What was sequenced was PBMCs. The receptors were sampled from a man aged 50 to 60 in good health and CMV-seropositive.

V usage is TRBV7-6 and J usage is TRBJ2-3, with 7 bases aligning to TRBD1. The germline CDR1 and CDR2 sequences are SGHVS and FNYEAQ. V was pared by 2 bases and J by 1 base, with 3 bases of the junction left unmatched. The CDR3 totals 15 residues. DNA for the CDR3: TGTGCCAGCAGCTTAACAGGGGTGCGCACAGATACGCAGTATTTT. As protein: CASSLTGVRTDTQYF.

The V call is TRBV2, the J call TRBJ1-5; D is uncertain. There are 15 residues in the CDR3. Trimming pared 5 bases from V and 5 bases from J, leaving 16 bases between. Germline CDR1 SNHLY, CDR2 FYNNEI. CDR3 sequence (DNA): TGTGCCAGCAGTCGAATGTCGGGGTTGCATCAGCCCCAGCATTTT. Its translation is CASSRMSGLHQPQHF.

The chain employs TRBV7-3 and TRBJ2-1, with a possible D match to TRBD2 (7 bases). The germline V gene encodes CDR1 SGHTA and CDR2 FQGTGA. Trimming took off 7 bases at V and 0 bases at J, with 16 bases between the two ends. The CDR3 consists of 16 residues. CDR3 residues: CASTPGRGSSYNEQFF. CDR3 coding DNA: TGTGCCAGCACCCCGGGGAGGGGGAGCTCCTACAATGAGCAGTTCTTC.

V and J are TRBV5-8 and TRBJ2-3; 9 bases line up with TRBD1. J lost 5 bases, V lost 0 bases, and 1 base had no gene match. This CDR3 has 14 residues. CDR1 and CDR2 (germline): SGHTS, YDEGEE. The CDR3 sequence: CASSLGQGVDTQYF. The CDR3 DNA sequence: TGTGCCAGCAGCTTGGGACAGGGGGTAGATACGCAGTATTTT.

CDR3 amino acids: CASSLEGVGVTEAFF. CDR3 sequence (DNA): TGCGCCAGCAGCTTGGAGGGGGTAGGGGTCACTGAAGCTTTCTTT. V and J are TRBV5-1 and TRBJ1-1; D might be TRBD1 (6 bases). The V gene's germline CDR1 is SGHRS and CDR2 YFSETQ. This CDR3 is 15 amino acids long. Trimming took 0 bases from V and 4 from J, leaving 13 bases between them.